These T cell receptor beta chains were read from a single sample in a study of PD-L1 blockade in urothelial cancer. Clones were read by immunoSEQ multiplex PCR, and TCRdb kept only the in-frame ones, dropping some. This sample has around 56,000 clones, with 86% found just once. The material was PBMCs, obtained around atezolizumab (anti-PD-L1) treatment. The source is a man aged 50 to 59 with urothelial cancer. CDR3s include the opening cysteine and the closing phenylalanine or tryptophan. D genes are given only for firm matches. Rows may omit the clone size; those that give it use once, few, many or a size class.

TRBD2 | TRBJ2-3 | TRBV2 | . | TGTGCCAGCAGTGTAATTGGGACTAGCAAGTATTTT | CASSVIGTSKYF
. | TRBJ1-5 | TRBV28 | few | TGTGCCACCCGTCCGACAGGCGGGGGATATCAGCCCCAGCATTTT | CATRPTGGGYQPQHF
. | TRBJ1-2 | TRBV19 | few | TGTGCCAGTAGGGAATCCGGACAGTTGGGCTACACCTTC | CASRESGQLGYTF
. | TRBJ1-1 | TRBV27 | . | TGTGCCAGCAGTCCGAACCTGGGGCTGGGGAACCGAAACACTGAAGCTTTCTTT | CASSPNLGLGNRNTEAFF
TRBD1 | TRBJ1-3 | TRBV28 | . | TGTGCCAGCAGTGGGACAGGGGCGCGGGGAAACACCATATATTTT | CASSGTGARGNTIYF
. | TRBJ2-7 | TRBV5-4 | many | TGTGCCAGCAGCGGCGGACTCCACGGAGGCGAGCAGTACTTC | CASSGGLHGGEQYF
TRBD2 | TRBJ2-1 | TRBV5-1 | . | TGCGCCAGCAGGGCAGGGACTAGCTCCTACAATGAGCAGTTCTTC | CASRAGTSSYNEQFF
. | TRBJ1-1 | TRBV2 | . | TGTGCCAGTACAAGCATAGGGGGGGGCACTGAAGCTTTCTTT | CASTSIGGGTEAFF
. | TRBJ2-7 | TRBV11-3 | . | TGTGCCAGCAGCTTAAAAAGCGGCTACGAGCAGTACTTC | CASSLKSGYEQYF
. | TRBJ2-4 | TRBV6-6 | . | TGTGCCAGCGGCAGACGGGGGAAAAACATTCAGTACTTC | CASGRRGKNIQYF
. | TRBJ1-1 | TRBV28 | . | TGTGCCAGCAGTGGGGGCGAGAACACTGAAGCTTTCTTT | CASSGGENTEAFF
. | TRBJ1-1 | TRBV6-5 | . | TGTGCCAGCAGTTCGGGACACACTTCTGAAGCTTTCTTT | CASSSGHTSEAFF
TRBD1 | TRBJ1-2 | TRBV6-5 | once | TGTGCCAGCACCACGGGACAGGGGGCATGGTATGGCTACACCTTC | CASTTGQGAWYGYTF
TRBD1 | TRBJ2-1 | TRBV6-4 | . | TGTGCCAGCAGCCCCTTCGACAGGGCGGGTGAGCAGTTCTTC | CASSPFDRAGEQFF
. | TRBJ2-7 | TRBV7-2 | . | TGTGCCAGCAGTTCAGTATCCCAGGGCCCATACGAGCAGTACTTC | CASSSVSQGPYEQYF
TRBD2 | TRBJ2-3 | TRBV29-1 | . | TGCAGCATTTGGACTAGCGGGAGAACAGATACGCAGTATTTT | CSIWTSGRTDTQYF
TRBD2 | TRBJ2-7 | TRBV18 | . | TGTGCCAGCTCCGCAGGTCCAAGCGGGGGCTACGAGCAGTACTTC | CASSAGPSGGYEQYF
TRBD1 | TRBJ2-7 | TRBV10-3 | . | TGTGCCATCAGTCAGCAGACAGGGAGCTACGAGCAGTACTTC | CAISQQTGSYEQYF
. | TRBJ2-1 | TRBV5-8 | . | TGTGCCAGCAGCTTGTCTCTCGGTGTGAGGATGGACAATGAGCAGTTCTTC | CASSLSLGVRMDNEQFF
. | TRBJ2-1 | TRBV15 | . | TGTGCCACCAGCAGAGATCATAGGGAGCGGCAAAAGGGTGAGCAGTTCTTC | CATSRDHRERQKGEQFF
. | TRBJ1-3 | TRBV4-2 | . | TGTGCCAGCAGCCAGAGACCCTGGGCAGGATCGTCCTCTGGAAACACCATATATTTT | CASSQRPWAGSSSGNTIYF
. | TRBJ2-2 | TRBV28 | . | TGTGCCAGCATTTCTAAAAAGACTAATGTTAACACCGGGGAGCTGTTTTTT | CASISKKTNVNTGELFF
TRBD1 | TRBJ2-5 | TRBV7-9 | . | TGTGCCAGCAGCTTAGCCAAGGGACAGGCAAAAGGGACCCAGTACTTC | CASSLAKGQAKGTQYF
. | TRBJ2-3 | TRBV19 | . | TGTGCCAGTAGGAGGGGGGGTGTAACAGATACGCAGTATTTT | CASRRGGVTDTQYF
. | TRBJ1-6 | TRBV9 | once | TGTGCCAGCAGCGTAGCGGGGGATTCACCCCTCCACTTT | CASSVAGDSPLHF
. | TRBJ2-7 | TRBV7-9 | few | TGTGCCAGCAGCTTAGGGGAGAGCGCCTACGAGCAGTACTTC | CASSLGESAYEQYF
TRBD2 | TRBJ2-2 | TRBV5-1 | . | TGCGCCAGCAGCCACGGGACTAGCGGGAGACCCACGCCCGGGGAGCTGTTTTTT | CASSHGTSGRPTPGELFF
. | TRBJ1-5 | TRBV28 | once | TGTGCCAGCAGTTTCATGGGATCGTGGGCGGGAAATCAGCCCCAGCATTTT | CASSFMGSWAGNQPQHF
. | TRBJ2-5 | TRBV4-1 | . | TGCGCCAGCAGTCCAACCCTACACGGGAGAGAGACCCAGTACTTC | CASSPTLHGRETQYF
TRBD1 | TRBJ1-1 | TRBV5-1 | . | TGCGCCAGCAGCTTGGGTACGGGACAGATGAACACTGAAGCTTTCTTT | CASSLGTGQMNTEAFF
TRBD1 | TRBJ2-7 | TRBV19 | once | TGTGCCAGTTCCCGGGACAGGGGCCCCTACGAGCAGTACTTC | CASSRDRGPYEQYF
TRBD2 | TRBJ2-4 | TRBV11-2 | . | TGTGCCAGCAGCTCGGGACTAGCGGACACCGGGGGAAACATTCAGTACTTC | CASSSGLADTGGNIQYF
. | TRBJ1-2 | TRBV28 | . | TGTGCCAGCAGTTTCCTATACTATGGCTACACCTTC | CASSFLYYGYTF
. | TRBJ1-5 | TRBV19 | . | TGTGCCAGTAGTATTAGCAGGGTAGAACAGCCCCAGCATTTT | CASSISRVEQPQHF
. | TRBJ2-3 | TRBV2 | . | TGTGCCAGTCCCACAACGGAGGATACGCAGTATTTT | CASPTTEDTQYF
TRBD1 | TRBJ1-2 | TRBV6-6 | . | TGTGCCAGCAGTTACTCCGCAGGGGGCGATGGCTACACCTTC | CASSYSAGGDGYTF
. | TRBJ2-2 | TRBV30 | . | TGTGCCTGGAGTGTGGGGTGGGGCAGGGTGGAAACCGGGGAGCTGTTTTTT | CAWSVGWGRVETGELFF
TRBD2 | TRBJ2-4 | TRBV4-1 | . | TGCGCCAGCAACCCATCTAGCGGAGGAGGCATTCAGTACTTC | CASNPSSGGGIQYF
. | TRBJ1-1 | TRBV6-6 | few | TGTGCCAGCAGCCTCATGAGAGGTCGGACTGAAGCTTTCTTT | CASSLMRGRTEAFF
TRBD2 | TRBJ2-1 | TRBV19 | . | TGTGCCAGTAGTATAGGGCTAGCGGTCTACAATGAGCAGTTCTTC | CASSIGLAVYNEQFF
TRBD1 | TRBJ1-1 | TRBV9 | . | TGTGCCAGCAGCGCTCCAGGGGGCACTGAAGCTTTCTTT | CASSAPGGTEAFF
. | TRBJ1-1 | TRBV4-2 | few | TGTGCCAGCAGCCAAGGGGGCAGAGGGAACACTGAAGCTTTCTTT | CASSQGGRGNTEAFF
. | TRBJ2-1 | TRBV7-6 | . | TGTGCCAGCAGCTTAGCTAGCGGGACAGGGCCCTACAATGAGCAGTTCTTC | CASSLASGTGPYNEQFF
TRBD1 | TRBJ2-1 | TRBV11-2 | . | TGTGCCAGCAGCTCTTCGGGACAGGGTTCCCACGAGCAGTTCTTC | CASSSSGQGSHEQFF
TRBD2 | TRBJ2-1 | TRBV6-4 | . | TGTGCCAGCAGTTTAGCGGGAGGTTACTACAATGAGCAGTTCTTC | CASSLAGGYYNEQFF
. | TRBJ1-5 | TRBV28 | . | TGTGCCAGCAGTCTCAGGGATTCGGGCAATCAGCCCCAGCATTTT | CASSLRDSGNQPQHF
TRBD2 | TRBJ2-1 | TRBV4-1 | . | TGCGCCAGCAGCCGTGGGACTAGCGGAGTAGGCTCCTACAATGAGCAGTTCTTC | CASSRGTSGVGSYNEQFF
TRBD1 | TRBJ1-1 | TRBV28 | . | TGTGCCAGCAGGATCCCGGGACAGGGGGCTGGCACTGAAGCTTTCTTT | CASRIPGQGAGTEAFF
TRBD2 | TRBJ2-3 | TRBV2 | . | TGTGCCAGCCAACCCGGGACTAGCGGGATCACAGATACGCAGTATTTT | CASQPGTSGITDTQYF
. | TRBJ2-2 | TRBV15 | . | TGTGCCACCAGCAGAGACAGGGTCGGCACCGGGGAGCTGTTTTTT | CATSRDRVGTGELFF
. | TRBJ1-3 | TRBV9 | . | TGTGCCAGCAGCAACGGGATTTTTGGAAACACCATATATTTT | CASSNGIFGNTIYF
TRBD1 | TRBJ1-6 | TRBV28 | . | TGTGCCAGCAGTTCTTGGGACAGGGGGCTTTATTCACCCCTCCACTTT | CASSSWDRGLYSPLHF
. | TRBJ1-6 | TRBV21-1 | . | TGTGCCAGCAGCAAAGCGCAGCCGGGACAGGGGGCCTCCTCCTATAATTCACCCCTCCACTTT | CASSKAQPGQGASSYNSPLHF
. | TRBJ2-2 | TRBV27 | . | TGTGCCAGCAGAAGGGGGGGGCACGGGACTCCGGGCGGAACGAGGTCGAACACCGGGGAGCTGTTTTTT | CASRRGGHGTPGGTRSNTGELFF
TRBD1 | TRBJ1-2 | TRBV10-3 | . | TGTGCCATCAGTGGGACAGGGAACATTAACTATGGCTACACCTTC | CAISGTGNINYGYTF